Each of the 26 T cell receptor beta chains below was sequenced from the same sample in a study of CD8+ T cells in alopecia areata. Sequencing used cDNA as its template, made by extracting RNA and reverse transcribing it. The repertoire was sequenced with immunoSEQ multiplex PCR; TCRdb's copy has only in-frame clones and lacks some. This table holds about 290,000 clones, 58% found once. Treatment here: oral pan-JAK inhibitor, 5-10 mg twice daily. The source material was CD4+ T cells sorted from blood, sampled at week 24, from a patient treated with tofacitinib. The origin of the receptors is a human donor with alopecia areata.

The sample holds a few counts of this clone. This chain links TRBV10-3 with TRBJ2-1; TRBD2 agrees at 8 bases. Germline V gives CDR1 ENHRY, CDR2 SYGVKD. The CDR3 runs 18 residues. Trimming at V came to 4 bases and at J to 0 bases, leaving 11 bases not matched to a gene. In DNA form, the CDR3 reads TGTGCCATCAGTGTGGACGGGGGGGCTCCGAGCTCCTACAATGAGCAGTTCTTC. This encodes CAISVDGGAPSSYNEQFF.

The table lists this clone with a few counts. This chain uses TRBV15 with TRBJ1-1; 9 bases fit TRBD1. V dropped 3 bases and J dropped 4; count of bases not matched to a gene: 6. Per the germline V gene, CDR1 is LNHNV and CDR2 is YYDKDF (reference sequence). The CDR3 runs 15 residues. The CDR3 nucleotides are TGTGCCACCAGCAGTTACAGGGGGCTGGGCACTGAAGCTTTCTTT. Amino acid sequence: CATSSYRGLGTEAFF.

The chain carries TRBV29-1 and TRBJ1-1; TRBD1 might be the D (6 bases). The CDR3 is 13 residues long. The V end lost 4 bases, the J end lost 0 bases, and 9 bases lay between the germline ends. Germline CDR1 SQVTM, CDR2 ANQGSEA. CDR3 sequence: CSVGRGVNTEAFF. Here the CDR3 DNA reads TGCAGCGTTGGGAGGGGGGTGAACACTGAAGCTTTCTTT.

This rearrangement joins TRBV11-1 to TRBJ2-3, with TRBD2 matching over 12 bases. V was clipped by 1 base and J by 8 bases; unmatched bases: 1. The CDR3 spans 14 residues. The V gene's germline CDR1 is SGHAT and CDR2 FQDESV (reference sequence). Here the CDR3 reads CASSLGLAGVTQYF. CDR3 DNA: TGTGCCAGCAGCTTAGGACTAGCGGGGGTTACGCAGTATTTT.

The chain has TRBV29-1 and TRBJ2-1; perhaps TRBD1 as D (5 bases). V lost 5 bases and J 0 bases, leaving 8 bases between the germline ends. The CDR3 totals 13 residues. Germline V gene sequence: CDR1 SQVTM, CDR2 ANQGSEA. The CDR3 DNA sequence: TGCAGCGTTCAGGGAAACTCCTACAATGAGCAGTTCTTC. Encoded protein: CSVQGNSYNEQFF.

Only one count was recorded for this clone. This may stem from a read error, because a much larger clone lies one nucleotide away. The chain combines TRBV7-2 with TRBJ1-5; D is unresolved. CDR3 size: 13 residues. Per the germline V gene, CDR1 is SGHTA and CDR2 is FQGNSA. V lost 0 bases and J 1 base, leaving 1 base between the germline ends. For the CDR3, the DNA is TGTGCCAGCAGCTTAGCGAGCAATCAGCCCCAGCATTTT. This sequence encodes CASSLASNQPQHF.

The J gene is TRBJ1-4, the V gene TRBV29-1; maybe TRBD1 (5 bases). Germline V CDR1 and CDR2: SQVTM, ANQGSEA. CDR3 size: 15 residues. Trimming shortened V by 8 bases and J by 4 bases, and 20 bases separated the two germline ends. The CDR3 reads CSTCPLTAFNEKLFF. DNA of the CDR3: TGCAGCACCTGCCCCCTGACAGCTTTTAATGAAAAACTGTTTTTT. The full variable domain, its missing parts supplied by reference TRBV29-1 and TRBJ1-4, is SAVISQKPSRDICQRGTSLTIQCQVDSQVTMMFWYRQQPGQSLTLIATANQGSEATYESGFVIDKFPISRPNLTFSTLTVSNMSPEDSSIYLCSTCPLTAFNEKLFFGSGTQLSVL.

CDR3 nucleotides: TGTGCCAGCAGCCCGGACTTGGCGAATCAGCCCCAGCATTTT. It yields the protein CASSPDLANQPQHF. The gene calls are TRBV14 and TRBJ1-5; D is undetermined. Trimming shortened V by 4 bases and J by 4 bases, and 11 bases separated the two germline ends. The CDR3 runs 14 residues. Germline V lookup: CDR1 SGHDN, CDR2 FVKESK.

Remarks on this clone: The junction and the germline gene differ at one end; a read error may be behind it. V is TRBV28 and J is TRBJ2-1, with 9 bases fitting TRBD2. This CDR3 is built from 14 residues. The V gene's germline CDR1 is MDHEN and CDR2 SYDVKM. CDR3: CAGSLAGAASEQFF. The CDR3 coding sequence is TGTGCCGGCAGTTTAGCGGGGGCGGCAAGTGAGCAGTTCTTC.

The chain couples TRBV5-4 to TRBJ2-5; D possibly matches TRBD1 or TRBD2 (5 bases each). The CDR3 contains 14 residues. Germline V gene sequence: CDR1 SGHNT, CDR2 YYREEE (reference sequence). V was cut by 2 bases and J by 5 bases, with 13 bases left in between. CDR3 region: CASSFPGTGETQYF. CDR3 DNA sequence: TGTGCCAGCAGCTTCCCAGGGACGGGGGAGACCCAGTACTTC.

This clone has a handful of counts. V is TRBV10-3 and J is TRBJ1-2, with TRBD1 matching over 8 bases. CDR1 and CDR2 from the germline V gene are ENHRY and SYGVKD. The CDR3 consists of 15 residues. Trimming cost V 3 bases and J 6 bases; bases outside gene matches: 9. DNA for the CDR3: TGTGCCATCAGTGACCCTAGTGGACAGGGAAATGGCTACACCTTC. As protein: CAISDPSGQGNGYTF.

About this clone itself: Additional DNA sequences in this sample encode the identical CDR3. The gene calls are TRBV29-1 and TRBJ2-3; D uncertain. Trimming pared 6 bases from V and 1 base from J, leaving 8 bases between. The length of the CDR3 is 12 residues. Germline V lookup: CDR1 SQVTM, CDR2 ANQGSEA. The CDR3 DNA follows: TGCAGCGTGGAACGGGGCACAGATACGCAGTATTTT. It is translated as CSVERGTDTQYF.

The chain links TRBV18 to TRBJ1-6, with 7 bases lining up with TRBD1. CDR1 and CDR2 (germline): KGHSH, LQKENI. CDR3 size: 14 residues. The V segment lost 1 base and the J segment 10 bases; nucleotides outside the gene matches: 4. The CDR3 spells CASSPRGDSSPLHF. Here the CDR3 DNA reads TGTGCCAGCTCACCACGGGGGGACAGCTCACCCCTCCACTTT.

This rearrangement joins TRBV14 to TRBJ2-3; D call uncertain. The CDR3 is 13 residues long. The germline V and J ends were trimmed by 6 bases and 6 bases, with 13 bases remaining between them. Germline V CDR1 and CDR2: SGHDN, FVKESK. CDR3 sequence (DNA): TGTGCCAGCAGACCTCAAGGCCGGGATACGCAGTATTTT. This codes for CASRPQGRDTQYF.

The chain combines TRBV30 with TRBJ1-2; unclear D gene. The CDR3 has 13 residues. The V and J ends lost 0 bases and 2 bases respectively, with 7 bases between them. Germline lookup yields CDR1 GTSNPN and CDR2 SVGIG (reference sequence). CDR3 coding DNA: TGTGCCTGGAGTGTGAGGCAGAACTATGGCTACACCTTC. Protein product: CAWSVRQNYGYTF.

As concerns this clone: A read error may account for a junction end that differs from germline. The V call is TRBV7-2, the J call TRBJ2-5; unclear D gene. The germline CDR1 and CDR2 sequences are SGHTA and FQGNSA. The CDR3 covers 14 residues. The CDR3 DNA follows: TGTGCCAGCAGCTTCACAACCAACCAGGAGACCCAGTACTTC. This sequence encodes CASSFTTNQETQYF.

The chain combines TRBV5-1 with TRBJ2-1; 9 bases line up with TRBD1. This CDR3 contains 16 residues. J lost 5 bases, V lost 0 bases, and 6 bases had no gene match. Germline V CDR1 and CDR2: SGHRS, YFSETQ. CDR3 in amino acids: CASSLAPRQGDNEQFF. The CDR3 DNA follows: TGCGCCAGCAGCTTGGCCCCACGACAGGGGGACAATGAGCAGTTCTTC.

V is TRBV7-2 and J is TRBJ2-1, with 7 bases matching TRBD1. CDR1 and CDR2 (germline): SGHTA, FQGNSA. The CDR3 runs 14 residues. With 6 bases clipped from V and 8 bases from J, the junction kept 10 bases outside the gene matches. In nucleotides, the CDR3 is TGTGCCAGCAGACCAGACAGGGCGGTCGATGAGCAGTTCTTC. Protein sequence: CASRPDRAVDEQFF.

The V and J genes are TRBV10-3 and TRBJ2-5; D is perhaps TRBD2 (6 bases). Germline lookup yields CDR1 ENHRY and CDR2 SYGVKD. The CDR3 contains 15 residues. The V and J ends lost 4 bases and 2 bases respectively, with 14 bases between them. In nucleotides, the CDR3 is TGTGCCATCAGTGTAACTAGCCGGCGGCAAGAGACCCAGTACTTC. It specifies CAISVTSRRQETQYF.

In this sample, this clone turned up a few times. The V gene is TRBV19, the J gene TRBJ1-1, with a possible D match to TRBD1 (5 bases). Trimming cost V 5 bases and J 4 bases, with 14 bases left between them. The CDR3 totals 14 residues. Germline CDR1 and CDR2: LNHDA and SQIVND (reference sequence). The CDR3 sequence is CASSLGSGGTEAFF. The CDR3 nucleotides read TGTGCCAGTAGTCTCGGTTCTGGGGGCACTGAAGCTTTCTTT.

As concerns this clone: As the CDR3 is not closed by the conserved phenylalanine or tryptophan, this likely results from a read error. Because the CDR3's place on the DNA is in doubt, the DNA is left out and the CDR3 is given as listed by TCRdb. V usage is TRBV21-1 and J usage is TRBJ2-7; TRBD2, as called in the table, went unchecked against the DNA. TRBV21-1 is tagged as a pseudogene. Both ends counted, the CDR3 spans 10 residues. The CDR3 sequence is CASTSAEPAS.

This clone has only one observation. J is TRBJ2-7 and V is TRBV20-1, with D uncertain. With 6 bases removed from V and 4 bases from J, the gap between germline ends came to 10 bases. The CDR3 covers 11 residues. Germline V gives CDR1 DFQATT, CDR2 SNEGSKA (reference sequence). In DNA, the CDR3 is TGCAGTGCCCCGACTGTGTACGAGCAGTACTTC. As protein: CSAPTVYEQYF.

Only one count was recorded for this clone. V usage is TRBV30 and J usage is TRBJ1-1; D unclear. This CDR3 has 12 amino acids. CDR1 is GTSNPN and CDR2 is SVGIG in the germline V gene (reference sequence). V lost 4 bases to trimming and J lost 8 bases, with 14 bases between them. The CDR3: CAWNVGSREAFF. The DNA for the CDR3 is TGTGCCTGGAACGTCGGATCTAGGGAAGCTTTCTTT.

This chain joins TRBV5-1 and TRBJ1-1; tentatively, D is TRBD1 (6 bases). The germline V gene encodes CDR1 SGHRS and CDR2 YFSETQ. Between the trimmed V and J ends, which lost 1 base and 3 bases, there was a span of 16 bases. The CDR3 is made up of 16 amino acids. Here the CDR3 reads CASSLFAGGVDTEAFF. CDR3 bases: TGCGCCAGCAGCTTGTTCGCCGGGGGCGTAGACACTGAAGCTTTCTTT.

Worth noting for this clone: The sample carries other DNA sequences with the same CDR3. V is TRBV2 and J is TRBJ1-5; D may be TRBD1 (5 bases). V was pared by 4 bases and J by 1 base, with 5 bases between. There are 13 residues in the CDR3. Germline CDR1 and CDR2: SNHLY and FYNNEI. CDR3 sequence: CASSGQSNQPQHF. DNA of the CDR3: TGTGCCAGCAGTGGACAGAGCAATCAGCCCCAGCATTTT.

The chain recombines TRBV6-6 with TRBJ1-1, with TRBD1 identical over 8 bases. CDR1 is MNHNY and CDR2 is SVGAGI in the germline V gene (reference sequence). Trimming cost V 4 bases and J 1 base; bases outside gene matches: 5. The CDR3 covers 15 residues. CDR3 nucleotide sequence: TGTGCCAGCAGTTCTGTGGACAGGGCGAACACTGAAGCTTTCTTT. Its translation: CASSSVDRANTEAFF.